This is a list of T cell receptor beta chains from one sample in a study of blood T cell repertoires in COVID-19. Only in-frame clones appear in the TCRdb table, and some are missing; sequencing was by immunoSEQ multiplex PCR. Among 200,000 to 250,000 clones listed, about 86% were seen once. Sequenced: peripheral blood. Receptors were obtained from a woman in her forties or fifties with acute or convalescent COVID-19. Each CDR3 is given with its conserved first and last residue. Fields, in order: D gene, V gene, J gene, clone size, CDR3 protein, CDR3 DNA. A D gene is named only where the DNA matches it firmly. A row's size may be missing; if present it is once, few, many or a size class.

TRBD1	TRBV7-8	TRBJ2-6	-	CASSFYRGRNTAGANVLTF	TGTGCCAGCAGCTTCTACAGGGGGCGTAACACCGCTGGGGCCAACGTCCTGACTTTC
TRBD2	TRBV27	TRBJ2-1	-	CASSTQTSGGANEQFF	TGTGCCAGCAGTACCCAAACTAGCGGGGGGGCCAATGAGCAGTTCTTC
-	TRBV24-1	TRBJ2-1	-	CATSLQGFDEQFF	TGTGCCACCAGTCTCCAGGGGTTTGATGAGCAGTTCTTC
-	TRBV19	TRBJ2-2	-	CASSRPGSGTGELFF	TGTGCCAGTAGCAGACCCGGTAGCGGCACCGGGGAGCTGTTTTTT
-	TRBV13	TRBJ1-2	-	CASSLGQGVTYGYTF	TGTGCCAGCAGCTTAGGCCAAGGGGTGACGTATGGCTACACCTTC
-	TRBV5-1	TRBJ1-2	once	CASSLGFPGGYTF	TGCGCCAGCAGCTTGGGGTTCCCGGGGGGCTACACCTTC
-	TRBV9	TRBJ2-2	-	CASSVGQAPNTGELFF	TGTGCCAGCAGCGTAGGTCAGGCGCCGAACACCGGGGAGCTGTTTTTT
TRBD1	TRBV19	TRBJ1-6	-	CASSTDRVGSPLHF	TGTGCCAGTAGTACGGACAGGGTCGGTTCACCCCTCCACTTT
-	TRBV15	TRBJ1-2	-	CATSRDGTYGYTF	TGTGCCACCAGCAGGGACGGGACTTATGGCTACACCTTC
-	TRBV19	TRBJ2-7	-	CASSIDHRGTYEQYF	TGTGCCAGTAGTATTGACCACCGGGGGACTTACGAGCAGTACTTC
TRBD1	TRBV9	TRBJ2-3	-	CASSVGTGGYTDTQYF	TGTGCCAGCAGCGTAGGGACAGGGGGGTACACAGATACGCAGTATTTT
-	TRBV6-4	TRBJ2-2	-	CASIKTGRNTGELFF	TGTGCCAGCATCAAGACGGGGAGAAACACCGGGGAGCTGTTTTTT
TRBD1	TRBV2	TRBJ1-6	-	CASRTGPSYNSPLHF	TGTGCCAGCAGGACAGGGCCCTCCTATAATTCACCCCTCCACTTT